What follows is one T cell receptor (beta chain) and its context. The germline V gene encodes CDR1 SQVTM and CDR2 ANQGSEA. Trimming pared 5 bases from V and 0 bases from J, leaving 7 bases between. CDR3 length: 13 amino acids. Authors' data handling: By means of reference gene primer amplification, nucleated cell counts were estimated. Here immunoSEQ multiplex PCR was the method, and the copy in TCRdb shows in-frame clones only, minus some. V and J calls and clone size are given by that table; D and trimming were obtained from the DNA. The sample includes 250,000 or so clones, around nine tenths of them seen just once. These data belong to a study of blood T cell repertoires in COVID-19. Overall study: The United States, Italy and Spain provided the acute and convalescent COVID-19 samples.

The clonotype comes from a woman between 18 and 30 years old who had recovered from COVID-19. Sequencing was performed on PBMCs or T cells enriched from blood (not recorded which). This chain joins TRBV29-1 and TRBJ2-2; the D is unclear. DNA for the CDR3: TGCAGCGTTCGGCGGACGAACACCGGGGAGCTGTTTTTT. It is translated as CSVRRTNTGELFF.